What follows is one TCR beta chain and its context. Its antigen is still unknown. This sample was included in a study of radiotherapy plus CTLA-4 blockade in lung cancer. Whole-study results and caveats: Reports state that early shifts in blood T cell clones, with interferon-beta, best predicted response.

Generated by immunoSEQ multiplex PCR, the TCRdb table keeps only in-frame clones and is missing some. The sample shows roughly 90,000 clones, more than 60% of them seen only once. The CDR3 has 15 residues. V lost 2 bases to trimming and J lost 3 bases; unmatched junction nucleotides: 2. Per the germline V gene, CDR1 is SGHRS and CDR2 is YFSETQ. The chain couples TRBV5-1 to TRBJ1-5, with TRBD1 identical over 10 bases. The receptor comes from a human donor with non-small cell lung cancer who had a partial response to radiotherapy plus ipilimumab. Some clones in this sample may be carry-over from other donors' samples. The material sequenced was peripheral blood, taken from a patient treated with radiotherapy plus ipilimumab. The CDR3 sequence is CASSFGQGDNQPQHF. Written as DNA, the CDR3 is TGCGCCAGCAGCTTCGGACAGGGGGACAATCAGCCCCAGCATTTT.